This T cell receptor (beta chain) was profiled in a study of response to subunit inactivated influenza vaccine. Study-wide results and caveats: Each seasonal influenza vaccination, the authors suggested, recruits few new T cells.

This clonotype was detected a few times. What it binds is not known. TCRdb processed the RT-PCR reads anew with MiXCR; each CDR3 protein has one entry. The data show under 200,000 distinct CDR3 sequences, around 10% seen once. The sequence was obtained from a man aged 50-75 years who received an inactivated influenza vaccine. The material was CD8+ T cells sorted from PBMCs, obtained approximately 25 months after vaccination.

CDR3 bases: TGTGCCAGCAGTTTAGGTCGGAGAGATTCAGATACGCAGTATTTT. Translating it yields CASSLGRRDSDTQYF. The chain combines TRBV12-3 or TRBV12-4 with TRBJ2-3, with unresolved D. The V gene lost 1 base and the J gene lost 4 bases, with 12 bases spanning the gap. The CDR3 sequence is 15 residues long.